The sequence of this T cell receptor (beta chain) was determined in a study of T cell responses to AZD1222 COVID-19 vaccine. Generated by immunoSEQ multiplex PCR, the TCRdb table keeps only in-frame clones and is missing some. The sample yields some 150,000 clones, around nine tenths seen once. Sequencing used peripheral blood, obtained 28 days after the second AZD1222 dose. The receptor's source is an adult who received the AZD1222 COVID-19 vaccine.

The DNA of the CDR3 is TGTGCCAGTAGTATTTTCGGTAGCCAGGACGAGCAGTACTTC. This encodes CASSIFGSQDEQYF. The rearrangement joins TRBV19 to TRBJ2-7; D is unresolved. Per germline, CDR1 LNHDA and CDR2 SQIVND (reference sequence). The CDR3 covers 14 residues. Trimming shortened V by 3 bases and J by 5 bases, and 14 bases separated the two germline ends.